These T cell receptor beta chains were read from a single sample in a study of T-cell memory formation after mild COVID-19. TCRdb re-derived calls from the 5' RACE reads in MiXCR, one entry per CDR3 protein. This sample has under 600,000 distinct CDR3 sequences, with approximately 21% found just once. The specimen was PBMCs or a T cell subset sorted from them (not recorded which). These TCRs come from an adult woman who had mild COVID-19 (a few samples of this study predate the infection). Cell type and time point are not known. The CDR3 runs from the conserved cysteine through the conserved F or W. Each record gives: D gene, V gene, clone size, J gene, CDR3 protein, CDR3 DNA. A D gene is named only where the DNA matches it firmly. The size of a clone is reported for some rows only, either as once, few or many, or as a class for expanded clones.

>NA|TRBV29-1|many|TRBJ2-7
CSVWDTAGNEQYF
TGCAGCGTTTGGGACACAGCGGGAAACGAGCAGTACTTC
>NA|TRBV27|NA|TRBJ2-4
CASSPGYSKNIQYF
TGTGCCAGCAGTCCCGGCTATTCCAAAAACATTCAGTACTTC
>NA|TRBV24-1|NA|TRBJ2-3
CATSDRQITDTQYF
TGTGCCACCAGTGATCGGCAGATCACAGATACGCAGTATTTT
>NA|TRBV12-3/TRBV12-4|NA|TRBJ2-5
CASSLGQGSQTQYF
TGTGCCAGCAGTTTAGGCCAGGGGAGTCAGACCCAGTACTTC
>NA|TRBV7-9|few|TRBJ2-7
CASSGRQPAYEQYF
TGTGCCAGCAGCGGCCGACAGCCAGCCTACGAGCAGTACTTC
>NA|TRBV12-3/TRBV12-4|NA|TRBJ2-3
CASSRQGYKDTQYF
TGTGCCAGCAGTCGCCAGGGTTATAAAGATACGCAGTATTTT
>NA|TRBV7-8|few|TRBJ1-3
CASSLARVSGNTIYF
TGTGCCAGCAGCTTAGCGCGGGTTTCTGGAAACACCATATATTTT
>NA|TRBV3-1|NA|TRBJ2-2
CASRIDQNTGELFF
TGTGCCAGCAGAATCGACCAGAACACCGGGGAGCTGTTTTTT
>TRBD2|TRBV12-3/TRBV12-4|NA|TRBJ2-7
CASSLREDSYEQYF
TGTGCCAGCAGTTTGCGGGAGGACTCCTACGAGCAGTACTTC
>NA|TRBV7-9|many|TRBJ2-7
CASSPDISPNEQYF
TGTGCCAGCAGCCCGGACATTTCCCCGAACGAGCAGTACTTC
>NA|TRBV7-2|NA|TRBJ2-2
CASSLVVLNTGELFF
TGTGCCAGCAGCTTAGTGGTACTAAACACCGGGGAGCTGTTTTTT
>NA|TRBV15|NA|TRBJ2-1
CATSRLMFRGHRDEQFF
TGTGCCACCAGCAGGTTGATGTTTAGGGGCCATAGGGATGAGCAGTTCTTC
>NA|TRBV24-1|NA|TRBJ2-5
CATGSRAKETQYF
TGTGCCACCGGCTCCCGAGCGAAAGAGACCCAGTACTTC
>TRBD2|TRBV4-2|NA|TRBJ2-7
CASSQDQKAGGSYEQYF
TGTGCCAGCAGCCAAGATCAGAAAGCGGGGGGTTCCTACGAGCAGTACTTC
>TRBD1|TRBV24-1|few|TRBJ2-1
CATSDTGQIYYNEQFF
TGTGCCACCAGTGATACGGGACAGATCTACTACAATGAGCAGTTCTTC
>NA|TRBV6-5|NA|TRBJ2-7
CASQPHRAHSYEQYF
TGTGCCAGCCAACCCCACCGGGCGCACTCCTACGAGCAGTACTTC
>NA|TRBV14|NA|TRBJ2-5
CASSQDLGQVQETQYF
TGTGCCAGCAGCCAAGATCTAGGGCAGGTTCAAGAGACCCAGTACTTC
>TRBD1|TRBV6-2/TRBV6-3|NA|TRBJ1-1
CASSYSRQGEAFF
TGTGCCAGCAGTTACTCGAGACAGGGGGAAGCTTTCTTT
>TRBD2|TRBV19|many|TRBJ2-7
CASSTRTSGRIYEQYF
TGTGCCAGTAGTACCCGGACTAGCGGGAGAATATACGAGCAGTACTTC
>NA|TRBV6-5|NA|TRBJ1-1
CASSLQDPRGLNTEAFF
TGTGCCAGCAGCCTACAGGACCCGAGGGGTTTGAACACTGAAGCTTTCTTT
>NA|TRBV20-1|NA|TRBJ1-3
CSASRGSTPGNTIYF
TGCAGTGCTAGTCGGGGGTCGACTCCTGGAAACACCATATATTTT
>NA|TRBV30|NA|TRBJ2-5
CAWSTSWTQYF
TGTGCCTGGAGTACCTCATGGACCCAGTACTTC
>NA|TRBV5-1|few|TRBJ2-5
CASSPEADPGVQTQYF
TGCGCCAGCAGCCCGGAGGCGGACCCGGGGGTGCAGACCCAGTACTTC
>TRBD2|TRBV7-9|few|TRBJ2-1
CASSSTSGRAEQFF
TGTGCCAGCAGCTCTACTAGCGGGAGGGCCGAGCAGTTCTTC
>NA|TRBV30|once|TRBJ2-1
CAWRLRASEVLHF
TGTGCCTGGAGACTCAGGGCTTCCGAGGTCTTGCATTTC
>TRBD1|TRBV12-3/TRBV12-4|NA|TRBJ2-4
CASRPGQGAAKNIQYF
TGTGCCAGCAGGCCGGGACAGGGGGCAGCCAAAAACATTCAGTACTTC
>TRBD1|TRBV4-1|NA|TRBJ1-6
CASSYGQGGDSPLHF
TGCGCCAGCAGCTACGGACAGGGAGGAGATTCACCCCTCCACTTT
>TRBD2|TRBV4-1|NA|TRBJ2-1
CASSQASGGYNEQFF
TGCGCCAGCAGCCAAGCTAGCGGGGGCTACAATGAGCAGTTCTTC
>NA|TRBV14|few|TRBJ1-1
CASQKQGHTEAFF
TGTGCCAGCCAAAAACAGGGACACACTGAAGCTTTCTTT
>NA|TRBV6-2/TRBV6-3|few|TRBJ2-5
CASMEAGQETQYF
TGTGCCAGCATGGAGGCCGGACAAGAGACCCAGTACTTC
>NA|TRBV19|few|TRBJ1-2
CASIENFGLPDFGGYTF
TGTGCCAGTATTGAGAATTTTGGTTTACCGGACTTTGGTGGCTACACCTTC
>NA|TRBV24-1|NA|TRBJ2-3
CATSATRSTDTQYF
TGTGCCACCAGTGCCACTCGCTCCACAGATACGCAGTATTTT
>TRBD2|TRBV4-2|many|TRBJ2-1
CASSQDTDGGASEQFF
TGTGCCAGCAGCCAAGATACGGACGGGGGGGCCAGTGAGCAGTTCTTC
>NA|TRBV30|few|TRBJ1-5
CAWSPRDNQPQHF
TGTGCCTGGAGTCCCCGCGACAATCAGCCCCAGCATTTT
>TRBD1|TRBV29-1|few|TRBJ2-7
CSVAGGPDVREQYF
TGCAGCGTTGCAGGGGGCCCCGACGTCCGCGAGCAGTACTTC
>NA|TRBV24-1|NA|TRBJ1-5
CATSDLMGNQPQHF
TGTGCCACCAGTGATTTAATGGGCAATCAGCCCCAGCATTTT
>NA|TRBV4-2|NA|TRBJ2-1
CASSHRGSPDEQFF
TGTGCCAGCAGCCACCGCGGATCCCCCGATGAGCAGTTCTTC
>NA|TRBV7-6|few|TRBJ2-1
CASSSPDAATSYNEQFF
TGTGCCAGCAGCTCCCCTGATGCGGCTACCTCCTACAATGAGCAGTTCTTC
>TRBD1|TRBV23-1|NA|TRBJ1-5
CASSHPSGTDKAGQPQHF
TGCGCCAGCAGTCATCCCTCCGGGACAGATAAGGCGGGTCAGCCCCAGCATTTT
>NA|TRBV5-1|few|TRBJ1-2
CASGPLGDGYTF
TGCGCCAGCGGCCCCCTAGGGGATGGCTACACCTTC
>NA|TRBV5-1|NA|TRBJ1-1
CASSYSNLNTEAFF
TGCGCCAGCAGCTACAGTAACTTGAACACTGAAGCTTTCTTT
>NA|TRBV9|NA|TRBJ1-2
CASSGWGVLNYGYTF
TGTGCCAGCAGCGGTTGGGGGGTCCTCAACTATGGCTACACCTTC